This TCR beta chain was identified in a study of shared clonotypes between healthy human individuals. Broader study findings: The genetic and exposure-history diversity represented was limited by few donors.

At deep level, the assay was performed. Spread over ten immunoSEQ deep assay plates, unsorted PBMC DNA underwent sequencing. Generated by immunoSEQ multiplex PCR, the TCRdb table keeps only in-frame clones and is missing some. The sample contains fewer than 650,000 clones, around 78% of which appear only once. As concerns this clone: Its matching antigen is unknown.

V lost 1 base to trimming and J lost 4 bases, with 13 bases between them. In germline, CDR1 is MGHRA, CDR2 YSYEKL. This CDR3 is 15 amino acids long. Each sample came from a Caucasian adult donor living in Nashville, Tennessee. The sequenced sample was PBMCs. The gene calls are TRBV4-1 and TRBJ1-2; D may be TRBD1 (5 bases). The TCR sequence derives from a woman aged 40-49 years in good health. Some clones in this sample may be carry-over from other donors' samples. In DNA, the CDR3 is TGCGCCAGCAGCCAAGGGTGGGAGGGGTCCTATGGCTACACCTTC. It is translated as CASSQGWEGSYGYTF.